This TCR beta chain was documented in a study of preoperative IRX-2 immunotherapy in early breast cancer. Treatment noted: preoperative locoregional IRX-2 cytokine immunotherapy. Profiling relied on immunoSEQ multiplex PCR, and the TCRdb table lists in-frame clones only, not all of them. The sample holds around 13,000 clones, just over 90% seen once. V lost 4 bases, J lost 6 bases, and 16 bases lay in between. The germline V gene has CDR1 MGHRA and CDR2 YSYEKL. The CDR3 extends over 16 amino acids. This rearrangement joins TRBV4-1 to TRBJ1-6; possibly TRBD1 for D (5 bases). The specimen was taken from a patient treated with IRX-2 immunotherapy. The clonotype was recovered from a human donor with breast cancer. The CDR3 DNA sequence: TGCGCCAGCAGCCGGCCCGGGGGGGATATTAATTCACCCCTCCACTTT. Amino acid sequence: CASSRPGGDINSPLHF.